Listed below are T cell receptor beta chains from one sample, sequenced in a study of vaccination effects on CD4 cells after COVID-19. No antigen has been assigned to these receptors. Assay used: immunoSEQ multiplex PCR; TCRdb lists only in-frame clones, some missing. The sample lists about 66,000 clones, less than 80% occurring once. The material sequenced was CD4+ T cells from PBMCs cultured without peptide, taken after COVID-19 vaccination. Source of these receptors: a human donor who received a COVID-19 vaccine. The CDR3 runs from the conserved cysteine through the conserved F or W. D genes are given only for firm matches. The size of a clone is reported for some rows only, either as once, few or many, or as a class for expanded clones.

cdr3_nt: TGTGCCAGCAGCCAATCCCGGGACAGGGGGATAAATGAGCAGTTCTTC
cdr3_aa: CASSQSRDRGINEQFF
j_call: TRBJ2-1
d_call: TRBD1
cdr3_length: 16
v_call: TRBV27
clone_size: NA

cdr3_nt: TGTGCCAGCAGCCCTTTAGGGGGCAGGAACACTGAAGCTTTCTTT
cdr3_aa: CASSPLGGRNTEAFF
j_call: TRBJ1-1
d_call: TRBD1
cdr3_length: 15
v_call: TRBV13
clone_size: NA

cdr3_nt: TGTGCCAGCAGTTTAGTGGGACAGGGAGGTCAGCCCCAGCATTTT
cdr3_aa: CASSLVGQGGQPQHF
j_call: TRBJ1-5
d_call: TRBD1
cdr3_length: 15
v_call: TRBV27
clone_size: NA

cdr3_nt: TGTGCCAGCTCTGTGTTAAATCAGGTGGGGCTGTTTTTT
cdr3_aa: CASSVLNQVGLFF
j_call: TRBJ2-2
d_call: NA
cdr3_length: 13
v_call: TRBV2
clone_size: NA

cdr3_nt: TGTGCCAGCAGGGAAGGTTACACTGAAGCTTTCTTT
cdr3_aa: CASREGYTEAFF
j_call: TRBJ1-1
d_call: NA
cdr3_length: 12
v_call: TRBV2
clone_size: once

cdr3_nt: TGCGCCAGCAGCACATACAAGGGGAGCTCCTACAATGAGCAGTTCTTC
cdr3_aa: CASSTYKGSSYNEQFF
j_call: TRBJ2-1
d_call: NA
cdr3_length: 16
v_call: TRBV5-1
clone_size: NA

cdr3_nt: TGCGCCAGCAGCCGATCATCACAGGGGGAGAAGACCCAGTACTTC
cdr3_aa: CASSRSSQGEKTQYF
j_call: TRBJ2-5
d_call: TRBD1
cdr3_length: 15
v_call: TRBV5-1
clone_size: once

cdr3_nt: TGTGCCAGTAGTGCCGGGGACCGAGGGGGAAAACTGTTTTTT
cdr3_aa: CASSAGDRGGKLFF
j_call: TRBJ1-4
d_call: NA
cdr3_length: 14
v_call: TRBV19
clone_size: NA

cdr3_nt: TGTGCCAGCAGTTTTCAGAATGAAAAACTGTTTTTT
cdr3_aa: CASSFQNEKLFF
j_call: TRBJ1-4
d_call: NA
cdr3_length: 12
v_call: TRBV6-2/TRBV6-3
clone_size: few

cdr3_nt: TGTGCCAGCAGTTACGGGGGTAGCACAGATACGCAGTATTTT
cdr3_aa: CASSYGGSTDTQYF
j_call: TRBJ2-3
d_call: NA
cdr3_length: 14
v_call: TRBV6-6
clone_size: NA

cdr3_nt: TGTGCCAGCAGCCTCCGACCCCATAATGAGCAGTTCTTC
cdr3_aa: CASSLRPHNEQFF
j_call: TRBJ2-1
d_call: NA
cdr3_length: 13
v_call: TRBV7-2
clone_size: NA

cdr3_nt: TGTGCCAGCAGCAAACCACGAACCCAGTCGGGAATAAACATTCAGTACTTC
cdr3_aa: CASSKPRTQSGINIQYF
j_call: TRBJ2-4
d_call: NA
cdr3_length: 17
v_call: TRBV21-1
clone_size: NA

cdr3_nt: TGTGCCACCAGTTCCTGGAACGGGGGGCCTTTTGATACGCAGTATTTT
cdr3_aa: CATSSWNGGPFDTQYF
j_call: TRBJ2-3
d_call: NA
cdr3_length: 16
v_call: TRBV24-1
clone_size: NA

cdr3_nt: TGTGCCAGCAGTCCCAGACAGGGGGCTTTGTTTGGGGCCAACGTCCTGACTTTC
cdr3_aa: CASSPRQGALFGANVLTF
j_call: TRBJ2-6
d_call: TRBD1
cdr3_length: 18
v_call: TRBV27
clone_size: NA

cdr3_nt: TGCAGTGCTAGTAGAGGGCTGAATGAAAAACTGTTTTTT
cdr3_aa: CSASRGLNEKLFF
j_call: TRBJ1-4
d_call: NA
cdr3_length: 13
v_call: TRBV20-1
clone_size: NA